This T cell receptor (beta chain) was profiled in a study of shared clonotypes between healthy human individuals. Assay: immunoSEQ multiplex PCR; the TCRdb copy retains only in-frame clones and omits some. The profile covers millions of clones, with 95% appearing a single time and 0.13% taken by the ten largest. The source material was naive CD4+ T cells sorted from blood. Described subset: CD45RA+ positively selected. The TCR comes from a man aged 18 to 29 in good health.

CDR3 bases: TGTGCCAGCAGCTTAGGCGGTAGCGGGAGTGGCGGGGAGCTGTTTTTT. Translation gives CASSLGGSGSGGELFF. The rearrangement links TRBV7-2 to TRBJ2-2, with 9 bases lining up with TRBD2. The CDR3 contains 16 residues. V gave up 1 base and J gave up 7 bases; unmatched junction bases: 7. Germline V gene lookup returns CDR1 SGHTA and CDR2 FQGNSA.